This is a list of T cell receptor beta chains from one sample in a study of T cells in Graves' hyperthyroidism and ophthalmopathy. TCRdb reprocessed the multiplex PCR reads via MiXCR and lists one record per CDR3 protein. The sample has about 660,000 distinct CDR3 sequences, 45% seen once. The sequencing input was peripheral blood or thyroid tissue (not recorded which). These receptors were collected from an adult man with Graves' disease, either hyperthyroidism or ophthalmopathy (not recorded which). The CDR3 runs from the conserved cysteine through the conserved F or W. D genes are given only for firm matches. Not every row has a clone size; where given, it reads once, few, many or a size class.

D: -; size: -; J: TRBJ1-6; V: TRBV20-1; DNA: TGCAGTGCTAGAGACACAGTCAGAGCTGACAATTCACCCCTCCACTTT; CDR3: CSARDTVRADNSPLHF
D: -; size: once; J: TRBJ1-6; V: TRBV7-2; DNA: TGTGCCAGCAGCTTAGACAGGGCCACCTATAATTCACCCCTCCACTTT; CDR3: CASSLDRATYNSPLHF
D: -; size: -; J: TRBJ2-3; V: TRBV29-1; DNA: TGCAGCGTTGAGACAGGCGAAAGCACAGATACGCAGTATTTT; CDR3: CSVETGESTDTQYF
D: -; size: -; J: TRBJ1-2; V: TRBV29-1; DNA: TGCAGCGTTGAAACAGGGATTAATCACGGCTACACCTTC; CDR3: CSVETGINHGYTF
D: TRBD1; size: -; J: TRBJ1-1; V: TRBV20-1; DNA: TGCAGTGCCGAACCGGGACAGGGGACCACTGAAGCTTTCTTT; CDR3: CSAEPGQGTTEAFF
D: TRBD1; size: many; J: TRBJ1-2; V: TRBV24-1; DNA: TGTGCCACCAGTGCCGCTGAGGGACAGCTCTATGGCTACACCTTC; CDR3: CATSAAEGQLYGYTF
D: -; size: few; J: TRBJ2-3; V: TRBV7-9; DNA: TGTGCCAGCAGCTTTGGAGTAGCGAACACAGATACGCAGTATTTT; CDR3: CASSFGVANTDTQYF
D: TRBD1; size: once; J: TRBJ1-3; V: TRBV15; DNA: TGTGCCACCAGCGGAGTCCCGGGGACAGGCCACACCATATATTTT; CDR3: CATSGVPGTGHTIYF
D: -; size: few; J: TRBJ1-2; V: TRBV7-2; DNA: TGTGCCAGCAGCTTAGTTAGTGGGTGGTCAGATGCTAACTATGGCTACACCTTC; CDR3: CASSLVSGWSDANYGYTF
D: -; size: -; J: TRBJ1-2; V: TRBV2; DNA: TGTGCCAGCAGATCCCCAGGGATGGGTGGGACGATCTATGGCTACACCTTC; CDR3: CASRSPGMGGTIYGYTF
D: TRBD1; size: many; J: TRBJ2-5; V: TRBV29-1; DNA: TGCAGCGTTGAGAGAGGGAACAGGGGTGGGGAGACCCAGTACTTC; CDR3: CSVERGNRGGETQYF
D: TRBD1; size: few; J: TRBJ1-1; V: TRBV6-1; DNA: TGTGCCAGCAGTGAAGACAGGGGGAACACTGAAGCTTTCTTT; CDR3: CASSEDRGNTEAFF
D: -; size: -; J: TRBJ1-5; V: TRBV10-2; DNA: TGCGCCAGCAGTGACGGGCAGGGGATGGGACAGCCCCAGCATTTT; CDR3: CASSDGQGMGQPQHF
D: -; size: -; J: TRBJ2-5; V: TRBV10-3; DNA: TGTGCCATCAGTGAGTGGGGTCGAGAGACCCAGTACTTC; CDR3: CAISEWGRETQYF
D: TRBD1; size: few; J: TRBJ2-7; V: TRBV10-3; DNA: TGTGCCAGCAGTGAAGTAGGGGGCGTCAACTACGAGCAGTACTTC; CDR3: CASSEVGGVNYEQYF
D: -; size: few; J: TRBJ1-2; V: TRBV14; DNA: TGTGCCAGCAGCCAAAACCCAGGGGATAACTATGGCTACACCTTC; CDR3: CASSQNPGDNYGYTF
D: -; size: -; J: TRBJ1-2; V: TRBV29-1; DNA: TGCAGCGTTGAAGATCAGTCACACTTAGGTGGCTACACCTTC; CDR3: CSVEDQSHLGGYTF
D: -; size: -; J: TRBJ1-1; V: TRBV7-8; DNA: TGTGCCAGCAGCCCAAGGTGGGGGCCCACTGAAGCTTTCTTT; CDR3: CASSPRWGPTEAFF
D: -; size: many; J: TRBJ1-1; V: TRBV7-2; DNA: TGTGCCAGCAGCGCGGGCCCAAACACTGAAGCTTTCTTT; CDR3: CASSAGPNTEAFF
D: TRBD1; size: -; J: TRBJ1-6; V: TRBV7-2; DNA: TGTGCCAGCAGACAGGGGGCGTATTCACCCCTCCACTTT; CDR3: CASRQGAYSPLHF
D: -; size: once; J: TRBJ2-6; V: TRBV27; DNA: TGTGCCAGCAGTTTATCTTTTGCTGGGGCCAACGTCCTGACTTTC; CDR3: CASSLSFAGANVLTF
D: -; size: -; J: TRBJ1-3; V: TRBV15; DNA: TGTGCCACCACTTGGGACCGTAACTCTGGAAACACCATATATTTT; CDR3: CATTWDRNSGNTIYF
D: TRBD2; size: few; J: TRBJ2-2; V: TRBV2; DNA: TGTGCCAGCAGTGTGGCAGGGAGGGGCACCGGGGAGCTGTTTTTT; CDR3: CASSVAGRGTGELFF
D: TRBD1; size: many; J: TRBJ1-2; V: TRBV10-3; DNA: TGTGCCATCAGTGGGAGGGACAGGGGCCGATATGGCTACACCTTC; CDR3: CAISGRDRGRYGYTF
D: -; size: -; J: TRBJ1-2; V: TRBV4-2; DNA: TGTGCCAGCAGCCAAGAATGGGTGGACTATGGCTACACCTTC; CDR3: CASSQEWVDYGYTF
D: -; size: -; J: TRBJ1-1; V: TRBV19; DNA: TGTGCCAGTAGCAGGTCTTACACTGAAGCTTTCTTT; CDR3: CASSRSYTEAFF
D: TRBD1; size: -; J: TRBJ2-7; V: TRBV20-1; DNA: TGCAGTACCTCGGGACAGGGGGCGGACGAGCAGTACTTC; CDR3: CSTSGQGADEQYF
D: -; size: -; J: TRBJ1-3; V: TRBV10-3; DNA: TGTGCCATCAGTGGGATAGGGGGATCTTCTGGAAACACCATATATTTT; CDR3: CAISGIGGSSGNTIYF
D: TRBD2; size: -; J: TRBJ2-7; V: TRBV7-9; DNA: TGTGCCAGCAGTTTAGCCGGGACTATCTACGGGCAGTACTTC; CDR3: CASSLAGTIYGQYF
D: TRBD1; size: -; J: TRBJ2-7; V: TRBV6-5; DNA: TGTGCCACTACGAACAGGGGAGAGCAGTACTTC; CDR3: CATTNRGEQYF
D: -; size: -; J: TRBJ2-7; V: TRBV20-1; DNA: TGCAGTGCTAGTTTAACTCAGAGCTCCTACGAGCAGTACTTC; CDR3: CSASLTQSSYEQYF
D: -; size: -; J: TRBJ2-7; V: TRBV29-1; DNA: TGTGCCAGCAGCCAAGTTACAAACGAGCAGTACTTC; CDR3: CASSQVTNEQYF
D: -; size: -; J: TRBJ2-5; V: TRBV9; DNA: TGTGCCAGCAGCCAAGTTCTAGAAAGATCTCAAGAGACCCAGTACTTC; CDR3: CASSQVLERSQETQYF
D: -; size: -; J: TRBJ2-7; V: TRBV9; DNA: TGTGCCAGCATTCATGGTGCGAACTCCTACGAGCAGTACTTC; CDR3: CASIHGANSYEQYF
D: TRBD1; size: many; J: TRBJ1-5; V: TRBV7-2; DNA: TGCGCCAGCAGCCGAACTATAGGACAGGTTAACCAGCCCCAGCATTTT; CDR3: CASSRTIGQVNQPQHF
D: TRBD1; size: -; J: TRBJ1-2; V: TRBV29-1; DNA: TGCAGCGTTAAGGGGGCGCAGTATGGCTACACCTTC; CDR3: CSVKGAQYGYTF
D: -; size: -; J: TRBJ1-5; V: TRBV29-1; DNA: TGCAGCGCTGGACAGAATCAGCCCCAGCATTTT; CDR3: CSAGQNQPQHF
D: -; size: -; J: TRBJ1-1; V: TRBV6-4; DNA: TGTGCCAGCAGTCCCCCTGGGACAACCACTGAAGCTTTCTTT; CDR3: CASSPPGTTTEAFF
D: -; size: many; J: TRBJ1-1; V: TRBV29-1; DNA: TGCAGCGTTGAAGGACAGGCCCTTGAAGCTTTCTTT; CDR3: CSVEGQALEAFF
D: TRBD1; size: -; J: TRBJ1-4; V: TRBV11-2; DNA: TGTGCCAGCAGCTTAGGGACAGGGGGCACTGAAAAACTGTTTTTT; CDR3: CASSLGTGGTEKLFF
D: TRBD1; size: -; J: TRBJ1-6; V: TRBV7-3; DNA: TGTGCCAGCAGCTGGGGACAGGGGGCAGGTTCACCCCTCCACTTT; CDR3: CASSWGQGAGSPLHF
D: -; size: -; J: TRBJ2-7; V: TRBV7-6; DNA: TGTGCCAGCAGGGGGCAGCATGTAACGACCTACGAGCAGTACTTC; CDR3: CASRGQHVTTYEQYF
D: -; size: -; J: TRBJ2-2; V: TRBV5-1; DNA: TGCGCCAGCAGCCCGGAGAGGGTACAAAGGGGCGGGGAGCTGTTTTTT; CDR3: CASSPERVQRGGELFF
D: -; size: -; J: TRBJ1-2; V: TRBV10-3; DNA: TGTGCCAGCAGTGACCGTTTAGGCTACACCTTC; CDR3: CASSDRLGYTF
D: -; size: -; J: TRBJ2-5; V: TRBV7-6; DNA: TGTGCCCCCCCCGGCCACACATCGGAGACCCAGTACTTC; CDR3: CAPPGHTSETQYF
D: -; size: -; J: TRBJ1-5; V: TRBV10-2; DNA: TGCGCCAGCAGTGAGTCTACGAAGAATCAGCCCCAGCATTTT; CDR3: CASSESTKNQPQHF
D: TRBD1; size: -; J: TRBJ1-2; V: TRBV15; DNA: TGTGCCACCAGCAGGCTCCGGACAGGAAACTATGGCTACACCTTC; CDR3: CATSRLRTGNYGYTF
D: -; size: -; J: TRBJ2-7; V: TRBV11-1; DNA: TGTGCCAGCAGCTTAACAGGGACCCACGAGCAGTACTTC; CDR3: CASSLTGTHEQYF
D: TRBD1; size: few; J: TRBJ2-3; V: TRBV29-1; DNA: TGCAGCGTCGACACGGGACAGGGGGCGAAAGATACGCAGTATTTT; CDR3: CSVDTGQGAKDTQYF
D: -; size: -; J: TRBJ1-4; V: TRBV2; DNA: TGTGCCAGCAGTGACAGGCCCCCTGCAACTAATGAAAAACTGTTTTTT; CDR3: CASSDRPPATNEKLFF
D: -; size: -; J: TRBJ2-7; V: TRBV28; DNA: TGTGCCAGCAGTTTAAGAACAGCCTACGAGCAGTACTTC; CDR3: CASSLRTAYEQYF
D: -; size: few; J: TRBJ1-1; V: TRBV5-1; DNA: TGCGCCAGCAGCCAAGATCGGGGGGGCAGTAGGGAAGCTTTCTTT; CDR3: CASSQDRGGSREAFF